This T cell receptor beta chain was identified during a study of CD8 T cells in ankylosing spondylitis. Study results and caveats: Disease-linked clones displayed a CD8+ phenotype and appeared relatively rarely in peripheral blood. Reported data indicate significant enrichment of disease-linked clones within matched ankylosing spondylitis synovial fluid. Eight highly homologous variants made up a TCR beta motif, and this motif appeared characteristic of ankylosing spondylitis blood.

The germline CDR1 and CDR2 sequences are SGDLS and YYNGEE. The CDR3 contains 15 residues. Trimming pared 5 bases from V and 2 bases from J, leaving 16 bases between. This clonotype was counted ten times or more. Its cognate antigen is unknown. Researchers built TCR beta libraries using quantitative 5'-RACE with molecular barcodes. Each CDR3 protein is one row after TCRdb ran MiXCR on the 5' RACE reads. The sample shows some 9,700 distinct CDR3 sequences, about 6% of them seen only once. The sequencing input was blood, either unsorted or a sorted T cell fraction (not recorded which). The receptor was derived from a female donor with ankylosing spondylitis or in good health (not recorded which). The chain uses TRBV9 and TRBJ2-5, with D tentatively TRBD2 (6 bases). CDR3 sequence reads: CASSEGGVAQETQYF. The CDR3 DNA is TGTGCCAGCAGTGAAGGCGGGGTTGCACAAGAGACCCAGTACTTC.